Below are 30 T cell receptor beta chains sequenced from a single sample in a study of cytomegalovirus exposure and HLA in healthy donors. The primer mix had 60 Vbeta and 13 Jbeta primers. Sequencing was performed with immunoSEQ multiplex PCR; in TCRdb, only in-frame clones are kept and a portion is missing. The sample lists roughly 140,000 clones; around 82% were seen once. The material sequenced was PBMCs. The source is a woman aged 45 to 65 in good health and CMV-seropositive.

Comment on this clone: This same CDR3 is encoded by further DNA sequences in the sample. The DNA for the CDR3 is TGCGCCAGCAGCCAACTGACTAGCGGGGGGGGCGAGCAGTACTTC. Its protein product is CASSQLTSGGGEQYF. The gene calls are TRBV4-3 and TRBJ2-7; 14 bases agree with TRBD2. The CDR3 extends over 15 amino acids. Germline V gene lookup returns CDR1 LGHNA and CDR2 YSLEER. Trimming took 2 bases from V and 6 from J; bases not matched to a gene: 3.

V gene TRBV2 combines with J gene TRBJ2-3, with 10 bases identical to TRBD1. The CDR3 consists of 14 residues. J was trimmed by 4 bases and V by 6 bases; bases with no gene match: 4. Germline V gives CDR1 SNHLY, CDR2 FYNNEI. The CDR3 loop is CASRNGQGADTQYF. The CDR3 DNA reads TGTGCCAGCAGAAATGGACAGGGGGCAGATACGCAGTATTTT.

This chain connects TRBV12-5 to TRBJ2-3, with 8 bases identical to TRBD1. V dropped 0 bases and J dropped 4; count of bases not matched to a gene: 9. The CDR3 extends over 17 amino acids. The germline gives CDR1 LGHNT, CDR2 FRNRAP. CDR3 in amino acids: CASGLVTRGRVSDTQYF. DNA of the CDR3: TGTGCTAGTGGTTTGGTTACCAGGGGGCGGGTCTCAGATACGCAGTATTTT.

The gene calls are TRBV19 and TRBJ1-2; tentative D call: TRBD1 (5 bases). Germline CDR1 and CDR2: LNHDA and SQIVND (reference sequence). CDR3 length equals 15 residues. V dropped 7 bases and J dropped 7 bases, with 22 bases sitting between them. CDR3 sequence (DNA): TGTGCCAGTAACCCAGGGCAGTCCGGACTATTTGGCTACACCTTC. It translates to CASNPGQSGLFGYTF.

The chain has TRBV7-9 and TRBJ2-7; possible D gene TRBD2, 5 bases. Germline lookup yields CDR1 SEHNR and CDR2 FQNEAQ (reference sequence). Trimming pared 0 bases from V and 3 bases from J, leaving 6 bases between. This CDR3 is built from 13 residues. The CDR3 loop reads CASSLAGSYEQYF. The CDR3 bases are TGTGCCAGCAGCTTAGCGGGGAGCTACGAGCAGTACTTC.

The J gene is TRBJ1-2, the V gene TRBV18; 7 nucleotides agree with TRBD1. The CDR3 runs to 15 residues. CDR1 KGHSH and CDR2 LQKENI come from the germline V gene. Trimming removed 4 bases from V and 3 bases from J; junction bases left unmatched: 8. In DNA, the CDR3 is TGTGCCAGCTCACTGAACAGGGGTGGCTACTATGGCTACACCTTC. Translation: CASSLNRGGYYGYTF.

CDR3 residues: CASSIDRGYDNEQFF. CDR3 DNA: TGTGCCAGTAGTATTGACAGGGGGTATGACAATGAGCAGTTCTTC. The chain couples TRBV19 to TRBJ2-1, with 9 bases matching TRBD1. This CDR3 spans 15 amino acids. The V gene end was trimmed by 3 bases and the J gene end by 5 bases; junction bases not matched to a gene: 5. Germline V gives CDR1 LNHDA, CDR2 SQIVND (reference sequence).

The DNA for the CDR3 is TGCGCCAGCAGCTTGGGGGACAGACGGGAAGCTTTCTTT. Translation gives CASSLGDRREAFF. This chain uses TRBV5-1 with TRBJ1-1; 7 bases fit TRBD1. The CDR3 consists of 13 residues. J lost 8 bases, V lost 0 bases, and 4 bases had no gene match. Germline lookup yields CDR1 SGHRS and CDR2 YFSETQ.

This sequence joins TRBV6-1 and TRBJ2-7; 10 nucleotides agree with TRBD1. Trimming took 6 bases from V and 4 from J; bases not matched to a gene: 6. The CDR3 length is 14 residues. The germline V gene encodes CDR1 MNHNS and CDR2 SASEGT. The CDR3 nucleotides read TGTGCCAGCAGCGTGACAGGGGGCCAATACGAGCAGTACTTC. Protein: CASSVTGGQYEQYF.

A few counts support this clone. This sequence joins TRBV5-6 and TRBJ2-3; 10 nucleotides agree with TRBD2. After removal of 1 base from V and 5 bases from J, the junction contained 10 bases not matched to a gene. The germline V gene encodes CDR1 SGHDT and CDR2 YYEEEE. This CDR3 is built from 17 residues. This CDR3 is CASSLSPLAGEEDTQYF. In DNA form, the CDR3 reads TGTGCCAGCAGCTTGAGCCCCCTAGCGGGGGAAGAAGATACGCAGTATTTT.

This chain links TRBV5-1 with TRBJ2-3, with 8 bases lining up with TRBD1. CDR1 and CDR2 from the germline V gene are SGHRS and YFSETQ. The CDR3 totals 15 residues. The trim removed 6 bases at V and 0 bases at J, leaving 6 bases unmatched. The CDR3 DNA reads TGCGCCAGCAACCAGGGGGCAGGGAGCACAGATACGCAGTATTTT. The encoded protein is CASNQGAGSTDTQYF.

The chain employs TRBV29-1 and TRBJ1-1, with D tentatively TRBD1 (6 bases). V was shortened by 1 base and J by 6 bases, with 6 bases between the two germline ends. Germline loops: CDR1 SQVTM, CDR2 ANQGSEA. The CDR3 totals 11 residues. CDR3 sequence (DNA): TGCAGCGTTGAAGGGGGGCCTGAAGCTTTCTTT. Protein product: CSVEGGPEAFF.

This clone occurred a few times. The rearrangement links TRBV14 to TRBJ1-4, with D perhaps TRBD1 (5 bases). V was shortened by 1 base and J by 5 bases, with 14 bases between the two germline ends. Looked up from germline, CDR1 is SGHDN and CDR2 is FVKESK. This CDR3 is built from 16 residues. The CDR3 DNA reads as TGTGCCAGCAGCCAAGCACTGGGGGGGACCAATGAAAAACTGTTTTTT. Residues: CASSQALGGTNEKLFF. The variable domain in full, with the rest retrieved from reference TRBV14 and TRBJ1-4, is EAGVTQFPSHSVIEKGQTVTLRCDPISGHDNLYWYRRVMGKEIKFLLHFVKESKQDESGMPNNRFLAERTGGTYSTLKVQPAELEDSGVYFCASSQALGGTNEKLFFGSGTQLSVL.

The genes are TRBV6-5 and TRBJ1-2; D not resolved. Germline CDR1 MNHEY, CDR2 SVGAGI. V was cut by 8 bases and J by 8 bases, with 18 bases left in between. This CDR3 contains 13 residues. The CDR3 nucleotides read TGTGCCAGCCTCTTCTTGACCACGGGAGGCTACACCTTC. Its translation: CASLFLTTGGYTF.

This chain uses TRBV7-9 with TRBJ2-3; a possible D gene is TRBD2 (5 bases). V lost 4 bases, J lost 2 bases, and 10 bases lay in between. This CDR3 contains 14 residues. CDR1 and CDR2 from the germline V gene are SEHNR and FQNEAQ (reference sequence). The CDR3 reads CASSYRGDTDTQYF. The CDR3, as DNA: TGTGCCAGCAGCTACCGGGGTGACACAGATACGCAGTATTTT.

The rearrangement joins TRBV9 to TRBJ1-1, with 7 bases fitting TRBD1. CDR1 and CDR2 from the germline V gene are SGDLS and YYNGEE. V trimming: 2 bases; J trimming: 1 base; junction bases outside the gene matches: 32. The CDR3 extends over 24 amino acids. The CDR3 DNA is TGTGCCAGCAGCGTCCCGAGAAAGGTGAAAGACCAGCGGACAGGCCGTAGTGGGAACACTGAAGCTTTCTTT. This codes for CASSVPRKVKDQRTGRSGNTEAFF.

CDR3 DNA sequence: TGTGCCAGCAGCTTGCTGGGGACAGGGGAACCGCTTTCACCCCTCCACTTT. Protein sequence: CASSLLGTGEPLSPLHF. The genes are TRBV11-2 and TRBJ1-6; 10 nucleotides agree with TRBD1. The V gene's germline CDR1 is SGHAT and CDR2 FQNNGV. The V gene end was trimmed by 3 bases and the J gene end by 9 bases; junction bases not matched to a gene: 11. CDR3 size: 17 residues.

J is TRBJ1-6 and V is TRBV28, with D possibly being TRBD1 (5 bases). Germline V lookup: CDR1 MDHEN, CDR2 SYDVKM. The length of the CDR3 is 14 residues. The V end was cut by 2 bases, the J end by 10 bases, with 12 bases between. The CDR3 coding sequence is TGTGCCAGCAGTTTAGGCAGGGTCGGATCACCCCTCCACTTT. Residues: CASSLGRVGSPLHF.

The chain joins TRBV15 to TRBJ1-1; 11 bases agree with TRBD1. The CDR3 extends over 14 amino acids. J gave up 3 bases and V 8 bases, and 5 bases lay outside the gene matches. Germline CDR1 LNHNV, CDR2 YYDKDF (reference sequence). The CDR3 loop reads CATGRDRGDTEAFF. As DNA, the CDR3 is TGTGCCACCGGACGGGACAGGGGGGACACTGAAGCTTTCTTT.

This chain links TRBV5-6 with TRBJ2-1; 9 bases align to TRBD1. This CDR3 region has 15 residues. Germline V gene data show CDR1 as SGHDT and CDR2 as YYEEEE. The V and J ends lost 5 bases and 3 bases, in that order; junction bases with no gene match: 6. The CDR3 DNA reads TGTGCCAGCAGTTCCGGGACAGGGAACTACAATGAGCAGTTCTTC. As protein: CASSSGTGNYNEQFF.

V gene TRBV25-1 combines with J gene TRBJ1-2; maybe TRBD1 (6 bases). Germline V gene sequence: CDR1 MGHDK, CDR2 SYGVNS. Trimming took 4 bases from V and 0 from J, leaving 15 bases between them. The CDR3 contains 16 residues. The CDR3 region has the DNA TGTGCCAGCAGTGGCTTGACAGGTGCTTCTAACTATGGCTACACCTTC. This sequence encodes CASSGLTGASNYGYTF.

This clone was detected only once. This rearrangement joins TRBV11-1 to TRBJ2-7; no firm D call. CDR1 and CDR2 (germline): SGHAT, FQDESV (reference sequence). V was cut by 4 bases and J by 6 bases, with 10 bases left in between. The CDR3 sequence is 12 residues long. In DNA, the CDR3 is TGTGCCAGCAGCTCCCAGGCGCGCGAGCAGTACTTC. Amino acid sequence: CASSSQAREQYF.

As DNA, the CDR3 is TGTGCCAGCCGAAGCAGACAGGGAATTAGCACAGATACGCAGTATTTT. The encoded protein is CASRSRQGISTDTQYF. The gene calls are TRBV6-4 and TRBJ2-3; TRBD1 agrees at 7 bases. The V and J ends lost 8 bases and 0 bases, in that order; junction bases with no gene match: 11. Germline V gene data show CDR1 as MRHNA and CDR2 as SNTAGT. The CDR3 consists of 16 residues.

This chain joins TRBV4-3 and TRBJ2-2, with D tentatively TRBD1 (5 bases). This CDR3 has 15 residues. Trimming stripped 0 bases from V and 2 bases from J, with 7 bases between. CDR1 is LGHNA and CDR2 is YSLEER in the germline V gene. Here the CDR3 DNA reads TGCGCCAGCAGCCAAGACGGACACAACACCGGGGAGCTGTTTTTT. Protein sequence: CASSQDGHNTGELFF.

This chain's CDR3 is CASSQDRLSYEQYF. CDR3 nucleotide sequence: TGCGCCAGCAGCCAAGATCGTCTATCCTACGAGCAGTACTTC. The genes are TRBV4-3 and TRBJ2-7; D is undetermined. The CDR3 is 14 amino acids. V dropped 0 bases and J dropped 1 base, with 7 bases sitting between them. Per the germline V gene, CDR1 is LGHNA and CDR2 is YSLEER.

The CDR3 loop is CASSRLGQRGQPQHF. CDR3 sequence (DNA): TGTGCCAGCAGCCGACTGGGACAGAGGGGTCAGCCCCAGCATTTT. This chain uses TRBV7-6 with TRBJ1-5, with 7 bases lining up with TRBD1. The germline gives CDR1 SGHVS, CDR2 FNYEAQ. V trimming: 5 bases; J trimming: 6 bases; junction bases outside the gene matches: 10. The length of the CDR3 is 15 residues.

This chain connects TRBV6-1 to TRBJ1-5; D is ambiguous. The CDR3 sequence is 12 residues long. Germline-derived CDR1 and CDR2 are MNHNS and SASEGT. V was shortened by 4 bases and J by 4 bases, with 5 bases between the two germline ends. The CDR3 DNA reads TGTGCCAGCAGTGCCCTTAATCAGCCCCAGCATTTT. Amino acids: CASSALNQPQHF.

The V call is TRBV12-5, the J call TRBJ2-7; possible D gene TRBD1, 6 bases. Germline CDR1 is LGHNT and CDR2 is FRNRAP. The CDR3 covers 15 residues. V dropped 8 bases and J dropped 5 bases, with 22 bases sitting between them. DNA of the CDR3: TGTGCTAGTAGCTTGAATACAGGGCAGCCGAACGAGCAGTACTTC. Its translation: CASSLNTGQPNEQYF.

Only a few counts were recorded for this clone. CDR3 sequence: CASSLDRYQPQHF. The CDR3 bases are TGTGCCAGCAGCTTGGACAGATATCAGCCCCAGCATTTT. V usage is TRBV5-8 and J usage is TRBJ1-5, with unresolved D. The CDR3 runs 13 residues. Between the trimmed V and J ends, which lost 0 bases and 5 bases, there was a span of 6 bases. CDR1 is SGHTS, CDR2 YDEGEE, per germline.

The V call is TRBV29-1, the J call TRBJ2-3, with a tentative D call TRBD2 (5 bases). CDR1 is SQVTM and CDR2 is ANQGSEA in the germline V gene. V lost 7 bases, J lost 1 base, and 15 bases lay in between. There are 14 residues in the CDR3. The CDR3 DNA reads as TGCAGCGCCGCGGACTGGGGTGGCACAGATACGCAGTATTTT. Translating it yields CSAADWGGTDTQYF.